This TCR beta chain was retrieved from a study of regulatory T cells in long-lasting Graves disease. This clonotype was seen a handful of times. The germline V gene encodes CDR1 PRHDT and CDR2 FYEKMQ (reference sequence). The CDR3 loop spans 14 amino acids. Trimming removed 2 bases from V and 3 bases from J, with 8 bases in between. As to time point: newly diagnosed GD, antithyroid drugs for less than 3 months. From PBMCs, RNA was extracted and then used to make the TCR library. TCR beta libraries were built with iRepertoire HTBI primers and Arm-PCR of CDR3 regions. A single record per CDR3 protein comes from TCRdb applying MiXCR to the multiplex PCR reads. The sample yields roughly 400,000 distinct CDR3 sequences, over 15% seen once. The same sample was also studied in work on T cells in Graves' hyperthyroidism and ophthalmopathy.

This sequence originates from a young woman with Graves disease. The chain carries TRBV13 and TRBJ1-5; D is undetermined. The sample in question was peripheral blood mononuclear cells (PBMCs), obtained at new diagnosis, from a patient treated with antithyroid drugs. CDR3 in DNA: TGTGCCAGCAGCTTAACAGACATCAATCAGCCCCAGCATTTT. Encoded protein: CASSLTDINQPQHF.